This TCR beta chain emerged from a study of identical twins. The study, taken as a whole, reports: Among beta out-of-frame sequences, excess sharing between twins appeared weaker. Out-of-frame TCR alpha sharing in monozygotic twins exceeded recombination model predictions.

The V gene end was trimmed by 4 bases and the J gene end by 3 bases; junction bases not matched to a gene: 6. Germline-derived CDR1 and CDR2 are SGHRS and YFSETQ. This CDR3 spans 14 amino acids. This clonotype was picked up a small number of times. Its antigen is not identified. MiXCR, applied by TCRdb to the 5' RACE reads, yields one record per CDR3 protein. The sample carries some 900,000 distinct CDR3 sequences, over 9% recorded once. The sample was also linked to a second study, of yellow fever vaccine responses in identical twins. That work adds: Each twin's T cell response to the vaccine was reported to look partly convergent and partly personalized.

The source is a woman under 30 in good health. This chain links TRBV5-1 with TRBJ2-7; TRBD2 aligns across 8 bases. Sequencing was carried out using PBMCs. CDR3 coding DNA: TGCGCCAGCAGCACGGGACTAGGGGACTACGAGCAGTACTTC. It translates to CASSTGLGDYEQYF.